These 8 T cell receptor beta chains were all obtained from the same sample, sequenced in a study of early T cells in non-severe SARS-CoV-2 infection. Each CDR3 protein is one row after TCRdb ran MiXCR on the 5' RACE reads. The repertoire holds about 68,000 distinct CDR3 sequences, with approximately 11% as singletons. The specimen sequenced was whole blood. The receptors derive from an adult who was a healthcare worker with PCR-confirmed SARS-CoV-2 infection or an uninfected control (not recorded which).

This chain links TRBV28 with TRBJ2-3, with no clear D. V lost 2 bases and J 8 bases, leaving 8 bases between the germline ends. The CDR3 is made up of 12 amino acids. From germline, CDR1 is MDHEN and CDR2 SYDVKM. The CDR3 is CASSLQFGTQYF. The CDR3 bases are TGTGCCAGCAGTTTACAATTTGGTACGCAGTATTTT.

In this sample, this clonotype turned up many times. DNA of the CDR3: TGTGCCAGCAGTTTATGGGGGGAAGCGAGCACTGAAGCTTTCTTT. Amino acids: CASSLWGEASTEAFF. The chain couples TRBV28 to TRBJ1-1; D possibly corresponds to TRBD1 (5 bases). The CDR3 has 15 amino acids. Germline V lookup: CDR1 MDHEN, CDR2 SYDVKM. Trimming took off 0 bases at V and 4 bases at J, with 12 bases between the two ends.

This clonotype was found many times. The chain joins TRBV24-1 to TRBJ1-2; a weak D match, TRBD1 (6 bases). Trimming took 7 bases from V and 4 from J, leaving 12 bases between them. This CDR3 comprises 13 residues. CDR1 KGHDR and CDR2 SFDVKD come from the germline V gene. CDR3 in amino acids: CATRRTGFYGYTF. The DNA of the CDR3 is TGTGCCACCAGGCGAACAGGGTTCTATGGCTACACCTTC.

The CDR3 coding sequence is TGCAGCTCTATGACAGCGGCGAACACTGAAGCTTTCTTT. Its protein product is CSSMTAANTEAFF. V is TRBV29-1 and J is TRBJ1-1, with D tentatively TRBD1 (5 bases). The CDR3 totals 13 residues. V lost 8 bases, J lost 1 base, and 14 bases lay in between. Germline lookup yields CDR1 SQVTM and CDR2 ANQGSEA.

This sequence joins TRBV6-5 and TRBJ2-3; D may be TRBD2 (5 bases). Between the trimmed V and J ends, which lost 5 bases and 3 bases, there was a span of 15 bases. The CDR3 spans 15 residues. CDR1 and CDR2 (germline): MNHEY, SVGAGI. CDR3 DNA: TGTGCCAGCAGTGACGGACTGCTTCTGACAGATACGCAGTATTTT. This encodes CASSDGLLLTDTQYF.

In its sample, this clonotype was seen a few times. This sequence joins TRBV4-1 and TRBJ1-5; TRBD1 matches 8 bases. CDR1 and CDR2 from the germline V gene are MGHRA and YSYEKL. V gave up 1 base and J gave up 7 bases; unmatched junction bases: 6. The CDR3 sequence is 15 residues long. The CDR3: CASSQAGQGAQPQHF. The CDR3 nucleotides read TGCGCCAGCAGCCAAGCTGGACAGGGTGCCCAGCCCCAGCATTTT.

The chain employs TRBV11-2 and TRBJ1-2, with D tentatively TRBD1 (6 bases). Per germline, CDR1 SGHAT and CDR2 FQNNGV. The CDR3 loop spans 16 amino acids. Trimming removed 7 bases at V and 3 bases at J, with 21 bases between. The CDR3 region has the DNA TGTGCCAGCACACAACGTCTGGGAAACAGGGACTATGGCTACACCTTC. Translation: CASTQRLGNRDYGYTF.

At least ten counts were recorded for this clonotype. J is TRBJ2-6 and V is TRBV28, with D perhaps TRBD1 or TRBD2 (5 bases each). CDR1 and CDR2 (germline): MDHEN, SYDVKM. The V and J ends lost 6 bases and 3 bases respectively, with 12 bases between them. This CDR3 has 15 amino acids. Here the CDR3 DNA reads TGTGCCAGCAGGGGACCCAGCATTGGGGCCAACGTCCTGACTTTC. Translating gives CASRGPSIGANVLTF.